This record concerns one T cell receptor beta chain sequence. The antigen remains unidentified. Primers for the PCR totalled 60 Vbeta and 13 Jbeta. As originally analysed: In a later analysis, of around 83 million unique beta chains, roughly 9.9 million appeared in at least two donors. The data were produced by immunoSEQ multiplex PCR, yet TCRdb's version contains in-frame clones alone and is incomplete. Clonal size and the V and J genes are those of that table, whereas D and trimming came from the DNA. The repertoire holds approximately 190,000 clones, with more than 75% as singletons. This sample was taken from a study of cytomegalovirus exposure and HLA in healthy donors. Study-level findings and limits: A list of 150 to 200 TCR beta chains associated with cytomegalovirus was given. Because they were indistinguishable, some V segments, including TRBV6-2 and TRBV6-3, were excluded.

V lost 3 bases, J lost 7 bases, and 5 bases stayed unmatched. Germline V gene sequence: CDR1 SGHAT, CDR2 FQNNGV. The CDR3 contains 13 residues. Sequenced input: PBMCs. The clonotype was recovered from a man aged 40-50 years in good health and CMV-seropositive. The chain has TRBV11-2 and TRBJ2-5; TRBD1 matches at 7 bases. The CDR3 here is CASSFGTAGTQYF. The CDR3 bases are TGTGCCAGCAGCTTTGGGACAGCCGGGACCCAGTACTTC.